Each of the 21 T cell receptor beta chains below was sequenced from the same sample in a study of CD8 T cells in Susac syndrome. Reverse transcription of roughly 0.5 to 1 ug RNA was carried out with random hexamers. TCRdb re-called the immunoSEQ multiplex PCR reads through MiXCR, storing one row per CDR3 protein. Of 150,000 to 200,000 distinct CDR3 sequences listed, around 94% are singletons. Sequenced sample: CD4+ T cells from PBMCs. Receptor source: a human donor with multiple sclerosis.

The gene calls are TRBV12-3 or TRBV12-4 and TRBJ2-5, with 9 bases that match TRBD1. The CDR3 extends over 13 amino acids. V lost 6 bases to trimming and J lost 5 bases; unmatched junction nucleotides: 4. The CDR3 is CASRPTGGETQYF. The DNA of the CDR3 is TGTGCCAGCAGACCGACAGGGGGGGAGACCCAGTACTTC.

The V and J genes are TRBV3-1 and TRBJ2-7; TRBD2 agrees at 7 bases. J was trimmed by 3 bases and V by 3 bases; bases with no gene match: 17. From germline, CDR1 is LGHDT and CDR2 YNNKEL (reference sequence). The CDR3 has 18 amino acids. The CDR3 loop reads CASSHSRGGLKGGYEQYF. CDR3 nucleotide sequence: TGTGCCAGCAGCCATTCTAGGGGAGGGCTCAAAGGAGGCTACGAGCAGTACTTC.

The chain couples TRBV20-1 to TRBJ2-5; possibly TRBD1 or TRBD2 for D (6 bases each). The CDR3 has 19 residues. V lost 3 bases to trimming and J lost 5 bases, with 31 bases between them. Germline lookup yields CDR1 DFQATT and CDR2 SNEGSKA (reference sequence). Here the CDR3 reads CSASRYWQGGKPLRETQYF. The CDR3 nucleotides read TGCAGTGCTAGTCGGTACTGGCAAGGGGGGAAACCCCTAAGGGAGACCCAGTACTTC.

The chain couples TRBV20-1 to TRBJ2-4; 11 nucleotides line up with TRBD1. Germline V gene sequence: CDR1 DFQATT, CDR2 SNEGSKA (reference sequence). This CDR3 is 15 amino acids long. Trimming at V came to 6 bases and at J to 6 bases, leaving 10 bases not matched to a gene. The CDR3 spells CSAEKGTGGRNIQYF. CDR3 nucleotide sequence: TGCAGTGCGGAAAAGGGGACAGGGGGTCGAAACATTCAGTACTTC.

The rearrangement joins TRBV20-1 to TRBJ2-1; D remains ambiguous. The CDR3 is made up of 12 amino acids. Trimming took off 3 bases at V and 5 bases at J, with 8 bases between the two ends. The germline CDR1 and CDR2 sequences are DFQATT and SNEGSKA (reference sequence). This chain's CDR3 is CSASGYNNEQFF. CDR3 DNA sequence: TGCAGTGCTAGTGGGTACAACAATGAGCAGTTCTTC.

The gene calls are TRBV13 and TRBJ2-7; 11 bases fit TRBD2. The CDR3 contains 15 residues. V was clipped by 5 bases and J by 4 bases; unmatched bases: 7. The germline V gene encodes CDR1 PRHDT and CDR2 FYEKMQ (reference sequence). The CDR3 protein is CASSPVAGGGYEQYF. In DNA form, the CDR3 reads TGTGCCAGCAGCCCAGTAGCGGGAGGGGGGTACGAGCAGTACTTC.

V and J are TRBV28 and TRBJ2-6, with 9 bases aligning to TRBD1. V dropped 1 base and J dropped 1; count of bases not matched to a gene: 2. Germline V gives CDR1 MDHEN, CDR2 SYDVKM. CDR3 size: 17 residues. The CDR3 DNA reads as TGTGCCAGCAGTTTATTCGGGACAGGGTCTGGGGCCAACGTCCTGACTTTC. Protein sequence: CASSLFGTGSGANVLTF.

J is TRBJ2-7 and V is TRBV7-9, with D perhaps being TRBD1 or TRBD2 (5 bases each). This CDR3 spans 14 amino acids. Trimming took off 1 base at V and 2 bases at J, with 9 bases between the two ends. Germline loops: CDR1 SEHNR, CDR2 FQNEAQ (reference sequence). This CDR3 reads CASSLEPGPYEQYF. CDR3 sequence (DNA): TGTGCCAGCAGCTTAGAGCCGGGACCCTACGAGCAGTACTTC.

V and J are TRBV29-1 and TRBJ1-1; possible D gene TRBD1, 6 bases. CDR1 is SQVTM, CDR2 ANQGSEA, per germline. This CDR3 region has 13 residues. V lost 3 bases to trimming and J lost 3 bases, with 11 bases between them. The CDR3 DNA reads as TGCAGCGTTGAGAGGGACATATACACTGAAGCTTTCTTT. Translated: CSVERDIYTEAFF.

The gene calls are TRBV4-1 and TRBJ2-6; TRBD1 matches 7 bases. V lost 0 bases, J lost 0 bases, and 8 bases stayed unmatched. The CDR3 sequence is 19 residues long. Germline CDR1 MGHRA, CDR2 YSYEKL. The CDR3 spells CASSQDGTATFSGANVLTF. CDR3 bases: TGCGCCAGCAGCCAAGATGGGACAGCCACTTTCTCTGGGGCCAACGTCCTGACTTTC.

The genes are TRBV5-1 and TRBJ2-7; 8 nucleotides match TRBD2. J gave up 6 bases and V 0 bases, and 11 bases lay outside the gene matches. Germline assignment: CDR1 SGHRS and CDR2 YFSETQ. The CDR3 extends over 16 amino acids. CDR3 loop: CASSLGPGLDSFEQYF. The CDR3 region has the DNA TGCGCCAGCAGCTTGGGACCGGGACTAGATTCGTTCGAGCAGTACTTC.

This clonotype was counted a single time. The chain uses TRBV6-2 or TRBV6-3 and TRBJ1-2; tentatively, D is TRBD1 (6 bases). This CDR3 has 13 residues. CDR1 and CDR2 from the germline V gene are MNHEY and SVGEGT. V lost 5 bases, J lost 8 bases, and 15 bases lay in between. The chain's CDR3 is CASSTGTTYGYTF. CDR3 DNA: TGTGCCAGCAGTACCGGGACAACGTACGGCTACACCTTC.

The chain combines TRBV6-6 with TRBJ1-2; D not resolved. The CDR3 spans 16 residues. The germline CDR1 and CDR2 sequences are MNHNY and SVGAGI (reference sequence). V was clipped by 5 bases and J by 7 bases, with 23 bases between them. The CDR3, as DNA: TGTGCCAGCAGTAGACTGGACGGCGTCTACACCCCTGGCTACACCTTC. Protein sequence: CASSRLDGVYTPGYTF.

The V gene is TRBV7-9, the J gene TRBJ1-4, with D unresolved. Germline V gene lookup returns CDR1 SEHNR and CDR2 FQNEAQ (reference sequence). V was clipped by 5 bases and J by 8 bases, with 6 bases between them. The CDR3 has 11 amino acids. The CDR3 sequence is CASSLKEKLFF. CDR3 nucleotides: TGTGCCAGCAGCCTGAAGGAAAAACTGTTTTTT.

The chain couples TRBV3-1 to TRBJ2-5, with D perhaps matching TRBD2 (6 bases). V was clipped by 8 bases and J by 2 bases, with 12 bases between them. The CDR3 has 13 amino acids. CDR1 is LGHDT and CDR2 is YNNKEL in the germline V gene (reference sequence). CDR3 nucleotide sequence: TGTGCCAGCGAGAAGCGGGCTCAAGAGACCCAGTACTTC. This translates into CASEKRAQETQYF.

This chain joins TRBV20-1 and TRBJ2-7; D is unresolved. V lost 1 base and J lost 5, with 6 bases in between. This CDR3 is built from 11 residues. Germline assignment: CDR1 DFQATT and CDR2 SNEGSKA (reference sequence). The CDR3 sequence: CSARAGNEQYF. CDR3 DNA: TGCAGTGCTAGAGCCGGAAACGAGCAGTACTTC.

This chain uses TRBV4-1 with TRBJ1-2; D may be TRBD1 (5 bases). Germline loops: CDR1 MGHRA, CDR2 YSYEKL. The CDR3 length is 16 residues. V shed 0 bases and J shed 3 bases, with 14 bases lying between them. DNA for the CDR3: TGCGCCAGCAGCCAAGAAGGATTCGGGACCGACTATGGCTACACCTTC. It specifies CASSQEGFGTDYGYTF.

This clonotype was seen a single time. The chain carries TRBV3-1 and TRBJ1-5; D gene ambiguous. The germline CDR1 and CDR2 sequences are LGHDT and YNNKEL (reference sequence). Trimming removed 5 bases at V and 8 bases at J, with 10 bases between. This CDR3 is built from 12 residues. The DNA for the CDR3 is TGTGCCAGCAGCTCCCACGGGGAGCCCCAGCATTTT. Translated: CASSSHGEPQHF.

The V and J genes are TRBV5-4 and TRBJ1-1; D remains unclear. Per the germline V gene, CDR1 is SGHNT and CDR2 is YYREEE (reference sequence). Trimming cost V 1 base and J 0 bases, with 7 bases left between them. The CDR3 covers 14 residues. CDR3 region: CASSLKQLNTEAFF. CDR3 bases: TGTGCCAGCAGCTTGAAGCAGTTGAACACTGAAGCTTTCTTT.

The chain couples TRBV30 to TRBJ2-3; D may be TRBD1 (5 bases). The CDR3 totals 14 residues. Trimming took off 4 bases at V and 2 bases at J, with 13 bases between the two ends. Germline CDR1 reads GTSNPN; CDR2 reads SVGIG (reference sequence). CDR3 loop: CAWIRWGSTDTQYF. CDR3 in DNA: TGTGCCTGGATCCGCTGGGGCTCCACAGATACGCAGTATTTT. Drawing the rest from reference TRBV30 and TRBJ2-3, the complete variable domain is SQTIHQWPATLVQPVGSPLSLECTVEGTSNPNLYWYRQAAGRGLQLLFYSVGIGQISSEVPQNLSASRPQDRQFILSSKKLLLSDSGFYLCAWIRWGSTDTQYFGPGTRLTVL.

The rearrangement joins TRBV7-2 to TRBJ2-7, with D maybe TRBD2 (5 bases). Germline CDR1 is SGHTA and CDR2 is FQGNSA. Trimming shortened V by 4 bases and J by 2 bases, and 12 bases separated the two germline ends. This CDR3 region has 14 residues. CDR3 amino acids: CASSSPPGTYEQYF. The CDR3 DNA follows: TGTGCCAGCAGCTCCCCCCCCGGGACCTACGAGCAGTACTTC.